The source of this TCR beta chain is a study of breast tumors, draining lymph nodes, adjacent tissues listed by TCRdb under 2016. Concerning the study at large: The study compared TCR beta repertoires across tumor, adjacent nontumor tissue and axillary lymph nodes from breast cancer patients. The study aimed to assess the relationships and possible T-cell exchange between tumor, surrounding tissue and draining lymph node repertoires in human breast cancer. General conclusions and limits of the study: The study presented the conclusion that tumor T cells originate in lymph nodes as consistent with a hypothesis, not as something directly demonstrated. Tumor and nontumor tissue repertoires were found to be significantly more similar in luminal-like than in basal-like breast cancer. T-cell repertoire diversity in tumors was found to be lower than in lymph nodes but higher than in nontumor tissue, and preferential V and J gene usage was observed. A scenario in which most tumor T cells derive from the lymph node and then expand within tumor tissue was judged to be consistent with the data.

The sample holds a few counts of this clonotype. Its recognized antigen is unknown. One end of the junction does not line up with germline, which may come from a read error. Sequences MNHEY (CDR1) and SVGAGI (CDR2) are obtained from the germline V gene. The CDR3 runs 18 amino acids, cysteine and phenylalanine included. The sequence is cut down to CDR3 DNA, 54 bases in frame from base 1. Instrument used: Illumina HiSeq 2000. TCR beta chain libraries were generated through multiplex PCR amplification. High-throughput sequencing was used to analyze the amplified TCR beta chain products. TCRdb redid the processing of the public reads, applying fastp at Q25 and MiXCR, and retained in-frame beta chains. Every entry covers one CDR3 protein and lists the most common genes and DNA from its rows. The sample data list over 60,000 distinct CDR3 sequences, and approximately 45% of these were observed just once. Of the sample, more than 7.5% falls within the top ten clones.

Recombination joined TRBV6-5 with TRBJ2-1, with TRBD2 tentatively as D gene (6 bases match). Sequenced sample: breast tumor tissue. The sequence derives from a female donor with breast cancer. Some clones in this sample may be carry-over from other donors' samples. The sequence in DNA is TGTGCCAGCAGTCACTCGACGCTCCGGGGGAACGGATACAATGAGCAGTTCTTC. It encodes CASSHSTLRGNGYNEQFF.